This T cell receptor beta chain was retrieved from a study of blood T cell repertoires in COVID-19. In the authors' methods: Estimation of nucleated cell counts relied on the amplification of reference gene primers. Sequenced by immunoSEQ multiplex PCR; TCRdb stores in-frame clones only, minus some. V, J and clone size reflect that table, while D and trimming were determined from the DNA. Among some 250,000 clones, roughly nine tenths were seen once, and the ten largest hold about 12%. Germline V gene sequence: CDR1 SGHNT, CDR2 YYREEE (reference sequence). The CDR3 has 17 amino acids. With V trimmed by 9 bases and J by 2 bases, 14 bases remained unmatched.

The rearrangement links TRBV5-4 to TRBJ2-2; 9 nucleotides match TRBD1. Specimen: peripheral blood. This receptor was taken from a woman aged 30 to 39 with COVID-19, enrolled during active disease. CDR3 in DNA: TGTGCCACTGAACCTGGCACAGGGGGCACTAACACCGGGGAGCTGTTTTTT. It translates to CATEPGTGGTNTGELFF.